This is a list of T cell receptor beta chains from one sample in a study of cytomegalovirus exposure and HLA in healthy donors. Some clones are missing from TCRdb's copy, which holds only in-frame ones; the method was immunoSEQ multiplex PCR. This repertoire shows more than 130,000 clones, 80% found once; its top ten account for approximately 2.3%. The sequencing sample was made of PBMCs. The receptors here all came from a man aged 25-45 years in good health and CMV-seronegative. Each CDR3 is given with its conserved first and last residue. The D gene is left open where the match is weak. Rows give clone size only sometimes, using once, few, many, or a class for an expanded clone.

J	D	size	V	CDR3	DNA
TRBJ1-2	TRBD1	NA	TRBV5-1	CASSLLGQVNYGYTF	TGCGCCAGCAGCTTGTTGGGACAGGTTAACTATGGCTACACCTTC
TRBJ1-2	NA	NA	TRBV18	CASSPEGYGYTF	TGTGCCAGCTCACCGGAGGGCTATGGCTACACCTTC
TRBJ2-5	NA	NA	TRBV5-8	CASSTPRSGTPATQYF	TGTGCCAGCAGCACACCCCGTAGTGGGACTCCGGCGACCCAGTACTTC
TRBJ1-1	TRBD1	NA	TRBV5-1	CASSLTGGSTEAFF	TGCGCCAGCAGCTTGACAGGGGGCTCCACTGAAGCTTTCTTT
TRBJ2-7	TRBD1	few	TRBV2	CASRDPGGGYEQYF	TGTGCCAGCAGAGACCCAGGGGGCGGATACGAGCAGTACTTC
TRBJ1-2	NA	NA	TRBV30	CAWSSHGWTVYGYTF	TGTGCCTGGAGTTCCCATGGGTGGACTGTCTATGGCTACACCTTC
TRBJ1-3	TRBD1	NA	TRBV5-1	CASSLAFQGQSSGNTIYF	TGCGCCAGCAGCTTGGCGTTTCAGGGACAGAGCTCTGGAAACACCATATATTTT
TRBJ2-1	TRBD2	NA	TRBV5-1	CASSLDGEVAGNNEQFF	TGCGCCAGCAGCTTGGACGGGGAGGTAGCGGGGAATAATGAGCAGTTCTTC
TRBJ2-7	TRBD1	few	TRBV28	CASSRQGPSYEQYF	TGTGCCAGCAGCCGACAGGGGCCGTCCTACGAGCAGTACTTC
TRBJ2-1	NA	NA	TRBV21-1	CASSKGREGPLPEQFF	TGTGCCAGCAGCAAAGGGCGGGAGGGCCCTCTGCCTGAGCAGTTCTTC
TRBJ1-6	TRBD1	NA	TRBV5-6	CASSLGDRVNSPLHF	TGTGCCAGCAGCTTGGGGGACAGGGTTAACTCACCCCTCCACTTT
TRBJ1-4	NA	NA	TRBV30	CAWSRGNEKLFF	TGTGCCTGGAGTCGGGGAAATGAAAAACTGTTTTTT
TRBJ2-2	TRBD1	few	TRBV5-1	CASSLVGQDGGELFF	TGCGCCAGCAGCTTGGTCGGACAGGACGGCGGGGAGCTGTTTTTT
TRBJ1-6	TRBD1	NA	TRBV4-1	CASSQAGGNNSPLHF	TGCGCCAGCAGCCAAGCAGGGGGAAACAATTCACCCCTCCACTTT
TRBJ1-6	NA	NA	TRBV2	CASLVRGISSPLHF	TGTGCCAGCTTAGTACGAGGGATCAGCTCACCCCTCCACTTT
TRBJ1-1	TRBD1	NA	TRBV6-6	CASLAQGNLNTEAFF	TGTGCCAGCCTTGCACAGGGGAATCTGAACACTGAAGCTTTCTTT
TRBJ1-2	NA	NA	TRBV7-2	CASSLARGIAEGYTF	TGTGCCAGCAGCTTAGCGCGGGGGATCGCCGAAGGCTACACCTTC
TRBJ1-5	NA	NA	TRBV19	CASSITSGSNQPQNF	TGTGCCAGTAGTATCACCAGCGGGAGCAATCAGCCCCAGAATTTT
TRBJ2-7	TRBD1	NA	TRBV7-9	CASSLTGGSGEQYF	TGTGCCAGCAGTCTAACAGGGGGTTCAGGCGAGCAGTACTTC
TRBJ2-3	TRBD1	NA	TRBV5-1	CASSDRGSDTQYF	TGCGCCAGCAGCGACAGGGGATCAGATACGCAGTATTTT
TRBJ1-4	TRBD1	NA	TRBV18	CASSPPGQPNEKLFF	TGTGCCAGCTCACCACCGGGACAGCCCAATGAAAAACTGTTTTTT
TRBJ1-1	NA	NA	TRBV15	CATSRDGRRAFF	TGTGCCACCAGCAGAGATGGAAGGAGAGCTTTCTTT
TRBJ2-7	TRBD1	once	TRBV5-1	CASSLGQGDPYEQYF	TGCGCCAGCAGCTTGGGGCAGGGGGACCCCTACGAGCAGTACTTC